Following are 10 T cell receptor beta chains from one sample sequenced in a study of T-cell memory formation after mild COVID-19. TCRdb reanalysed the 5' RACE reads using MiXCR and keeps one entry per CDR3 protein. The sample holds about 190,000 distinct CDR3 sequences, approximately 30% seen once. The sequenced sample consisted of PBMCs or a T cell subset sorted from them (not recorded which). Receptors originate from an adult woman who had mild COVID-19 (a few samples of this study predate the infection). Cell type and time point are not known.

This clonotype was seen just once. CDR3 sequence reads: CSARGDSMNTEAFF. Written as DNA, the CDR3 is TGCAGTGCTAGGGGGGACAGTATGAACACTGAAGCTTTCTTT. This chain connects TRBV20-1 to TRBJ1-1, with TRBD1 matching over 7 bases. CDR1 and CDR2 (germline): DFQATT, SNEGSKA (reference sequence). The CDR3 runs 14 residues. With 3 bases clipped from V and 0 bases from J, the junction kept 4 bases outside the gene matches.

This clonotype has more than one count but fewer than ten. The chain recombines TRBV10-3 with TRBJ2-7; 11 bases map to TRBD1. This CDR3 is 12 amino acids long. Germline V gene sequence: CDR1 ENHRY, CDR2 SYGVKD. V was pared by 11 bases and J by 5 bases, with 5 bases of the junction left unmatched. The CDR3 DNA follows: TGTGCCGTCGGGACAGGGGGTCACGAGCAGTACTTC. It yields the protein CAVGTGGHEQYF.

This chain connects TRBV15 to TRBJ2-6, with a tentative D call TRBD1 (7 bases). CDR3 size: 17 residues. Germline V lookup: CDR1 LNHNV, CDR2 YYDKDF (reference sequence). Trimming removed 5 bases from V and 7 bases from J, with 21 bases in between. The CDR3, as DNA: TGTGCCACCAGCCCAATACAGGGGACTGGGGTAGCCAACGTCCTGACTTTC. It is translated as CATSPIQGTGVANVLTF.

The chain couples TRBV7-9 to TRBJ2-5; 7 bases align to TRBD1. Looked up from germline, CDR1 is SEHNR and CDR2 is FQNEAQ (reference sequence). The V gene end was trimmed by 3 bases and the J gene end by 5 bases; junction bases not matched to a gene: 12. CDR3 length: 16 residues. The CDR3 DNA is TGTGCCAGCAGCTTGAGGACAGGTCGGCGAAGGGAGACCCAGTACTTC. Its translation is CASSLRTGRRRETQYF.

This clonotype was counted a few times. V usage is TRBV6-6 and J usage is TRBJ1-1; D is unresolved. The CDR3 has 16 amino acids. Germline loops: CDR1 MNHNY, CDR2 SVGAGI (reference sequence). The V end was cut by 2 bases, the J end by 0 bases, with 13 bases between. CDR3: CASSYLQSRMNTEAFF. In DNA, the CDR3 is TGTGCCAGCAGTTACCTGCAGTCACGAATGAACACTGAAGCTTTCTTT.

The chain employs TRBV24-1 and TRBJ2-3; D call uncertain. Germline V gene lookup returns CDR1 KGHDR and CDR2 SFDVKD. V was clipped by 9 bases and J by 0 bases, with 9 bases between them. The CDR3 extends over 13 amino acids. The CDR3 bases are TGTGCCACCTGGGCAGATAGCACAGATACGCAGTATTTT. Amino acid sequence: CATWADSTDTQYF.

The chain recombines TRBV29-1 with TRBJ1-2; D gene ambiguous. There are 12 residues in the CDR3. Per the germline V gene, CDR1 is SQVTM and CDR2 is ANQGSEA. V gave up 4 bases and J gave up 6 bases, with 12 bases separating them. CDR3 sequence (DNA): TGCAGCGTTGTATCTGGGATCGATGGCTACACCTTC. Translating gives CSVVSGIDGYTF.

The table lists this clonotype with a few counts. V and J are TRBV5-1 and TRBJ2-1; TRBD2 is a possible D gene (6 bases). The CDR3 totals 14 residues. The V end was cut by 2 bases, the J end by 7 bases, with 13 bases between. Germline CDR1 SGHRS, CDR2 YFSETQ. CDR3 sequence: CASSFGSLVNEQFF. CDR3 DNA sequence: TGCGCCAGCAGCTTCGGGAGTTTGGTAAATGAGCAGTTCTTC.

This chain uses TRBV6-5 with TRBJ1-1, with a tentative D call TRBD1 (5 bases). CDR3 length equals 13 residues. Germline values: CDR1 MNHEY, CDR2 SVGAGI. V was shortened by 7 bases and J by 7 bases, with 16 bases between the two germline ends. The CDR3 DNA sequence: TGTGCCAGCACCCATCGGGGGTTGGTTGAAGCTTTCTTT. This encodes CASTHRGLVEAFF.

This clonotype was observed once. This chain links TRBV6-2 or TRBV6-3 with TRBJ1-4; no definite D call. Germline V gene lookup returns CDR1 MNHEY and CDR2 SVGEGT. V shed 0 bases and J shed 5 bases, with 7 bases lying between them. CDR3 length: 14 residues. CDR3 residues: CASSYSGVNEKLFF. In nucleotides, the CDR3 is TGTGCCAGCAGTTACTCAGGAGTAAATGAAAAACTGTTTTTT.